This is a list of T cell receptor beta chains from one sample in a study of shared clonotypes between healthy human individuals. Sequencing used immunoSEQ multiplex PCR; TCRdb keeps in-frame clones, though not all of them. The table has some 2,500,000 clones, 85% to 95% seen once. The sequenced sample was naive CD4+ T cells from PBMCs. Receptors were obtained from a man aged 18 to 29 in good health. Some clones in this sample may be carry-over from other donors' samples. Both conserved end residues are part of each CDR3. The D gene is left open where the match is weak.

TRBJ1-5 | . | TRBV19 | CASSTPWGNQPQHF
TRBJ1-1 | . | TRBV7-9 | CASSLGRGALDTEAFF
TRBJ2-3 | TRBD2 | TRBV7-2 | CASSLQAGGFTYTQYF
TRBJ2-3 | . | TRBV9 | CASSDLDTQYF
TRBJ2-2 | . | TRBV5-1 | CASSWLGTGELFF
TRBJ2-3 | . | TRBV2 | CASISGVTDTQYF
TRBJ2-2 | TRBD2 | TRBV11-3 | CASSPWAGGNTGELFF
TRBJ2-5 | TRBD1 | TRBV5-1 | CASSLGGQGQETQYF
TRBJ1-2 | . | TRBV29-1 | CSVVRDTYGYTF
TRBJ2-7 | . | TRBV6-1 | CASSEDERSSYEQYF
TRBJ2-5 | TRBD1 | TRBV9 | CASSTPGQGSQETQYF
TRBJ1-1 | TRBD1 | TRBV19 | CASSGTGGGLTEAFF
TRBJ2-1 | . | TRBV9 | CASSVIGRTNEQFF
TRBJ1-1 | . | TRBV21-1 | CASSHPDWTGGEDTEAFF
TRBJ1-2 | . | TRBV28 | CASTIPGSPNYGYTF
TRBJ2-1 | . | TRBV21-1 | CASSKGTGRSYNEQFF
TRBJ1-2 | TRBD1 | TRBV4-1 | CASSQGQGYGYTF
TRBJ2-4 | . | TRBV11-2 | CASSLASAKNIQYF
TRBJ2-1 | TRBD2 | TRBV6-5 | CASSGGLAGYNEQFF
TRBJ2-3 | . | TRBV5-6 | CASSLWGTSDTQYF
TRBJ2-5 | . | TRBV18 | CASSPKVGYQETQYF
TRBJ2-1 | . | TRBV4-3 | CASSQTGRSMYNEQFF
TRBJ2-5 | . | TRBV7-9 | CASSRYGQTETQYF
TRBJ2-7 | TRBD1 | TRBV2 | CASRRQGSSYEQYF
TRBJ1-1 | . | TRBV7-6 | CASSLAMNTEAFF
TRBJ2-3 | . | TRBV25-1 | CASSDSFSSTDTQYF